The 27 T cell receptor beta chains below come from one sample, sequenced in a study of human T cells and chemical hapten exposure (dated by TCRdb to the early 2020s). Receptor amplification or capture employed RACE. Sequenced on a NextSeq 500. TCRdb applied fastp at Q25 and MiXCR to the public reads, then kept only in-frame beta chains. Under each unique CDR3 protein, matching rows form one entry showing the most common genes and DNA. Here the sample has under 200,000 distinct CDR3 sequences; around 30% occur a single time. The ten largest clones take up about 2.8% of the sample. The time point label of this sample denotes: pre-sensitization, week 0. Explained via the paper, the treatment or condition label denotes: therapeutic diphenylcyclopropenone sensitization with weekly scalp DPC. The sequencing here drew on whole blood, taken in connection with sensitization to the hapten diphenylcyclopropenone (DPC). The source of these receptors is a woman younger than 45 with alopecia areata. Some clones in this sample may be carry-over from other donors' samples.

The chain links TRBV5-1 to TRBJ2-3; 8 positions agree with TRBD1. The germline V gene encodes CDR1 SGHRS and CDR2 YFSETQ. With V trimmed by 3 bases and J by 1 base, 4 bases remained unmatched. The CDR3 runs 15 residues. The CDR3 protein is CASSSGQGGTDTQYF. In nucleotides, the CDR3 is TGCGCCAGCAGCTCAGGACAGGGAGGCACAGATACGCAGTATTTT.

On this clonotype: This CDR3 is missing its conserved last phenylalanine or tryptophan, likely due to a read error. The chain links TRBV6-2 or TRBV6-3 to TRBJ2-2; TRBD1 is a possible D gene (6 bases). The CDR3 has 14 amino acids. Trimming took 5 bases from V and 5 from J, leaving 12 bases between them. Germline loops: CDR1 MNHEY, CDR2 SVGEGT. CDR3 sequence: CASSPDRLTGELFL. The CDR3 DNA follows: TGTGCCAGCAGTCCCGACAGGTTGACCGGGGAGCTGTTTCTT.

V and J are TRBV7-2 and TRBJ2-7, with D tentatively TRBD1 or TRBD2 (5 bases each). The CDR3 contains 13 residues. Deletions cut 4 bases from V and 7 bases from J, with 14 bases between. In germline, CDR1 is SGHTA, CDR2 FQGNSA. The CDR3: CASSWGRGSEQYF. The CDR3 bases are TGTGCCAGCAGCTGGGGACGGGGATCAGAGCAGTACTTC.

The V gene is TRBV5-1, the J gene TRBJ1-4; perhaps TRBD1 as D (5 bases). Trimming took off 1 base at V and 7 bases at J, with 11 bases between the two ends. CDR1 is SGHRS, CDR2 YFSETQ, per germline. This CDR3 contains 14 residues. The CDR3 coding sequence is TGCGCCAGCAGCTTGATGGGGCATGGTGAAAAACTGTTTTTT. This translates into CASSLMGHGEKLFF. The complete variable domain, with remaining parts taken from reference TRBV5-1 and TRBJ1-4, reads KAGVTQTPRYLIKTRGQQVTLSCSPISGHRSVSWYQQTPGQGLQFLFEYFSETQRNKGNFPGRFSGRQFSNSRSEMNVSTLELGDSALYLCASSLMGHGEKLFFGSGTQLSVL.

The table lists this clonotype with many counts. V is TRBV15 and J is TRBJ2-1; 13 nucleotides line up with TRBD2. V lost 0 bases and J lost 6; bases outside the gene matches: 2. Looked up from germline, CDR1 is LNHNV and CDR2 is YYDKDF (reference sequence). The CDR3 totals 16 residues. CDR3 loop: CATSREGLAGPNEQFF. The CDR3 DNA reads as TGTGCCACCAGCAGAGAGGGACTAGCGGGACCCAATGAGCAGTTCTTC. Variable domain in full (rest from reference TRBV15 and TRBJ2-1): DAMVIQNPRYQVTQFGKPVTLSCSQTLNHNVMYWYQQKSSQAPKLLFHYYDKDFNNEADTPDNFQSRRPNTSFCFLDIRSPGLGDTAMYLCATSREGLAGPNEQFFGPGTRLTVL.

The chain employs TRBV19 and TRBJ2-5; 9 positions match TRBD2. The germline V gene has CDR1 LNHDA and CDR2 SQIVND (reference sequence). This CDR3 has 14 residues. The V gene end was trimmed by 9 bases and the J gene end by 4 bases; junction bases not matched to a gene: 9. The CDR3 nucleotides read TGTGCCAGCGCCGAGTTAGCGGGGGCAGAGACCCAGTACTTC. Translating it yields CASAELAGAETQYF.

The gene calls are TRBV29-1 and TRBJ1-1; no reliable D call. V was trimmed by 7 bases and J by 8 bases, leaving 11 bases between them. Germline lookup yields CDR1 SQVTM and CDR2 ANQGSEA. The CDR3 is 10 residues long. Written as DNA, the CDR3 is TGCAGCGGGTCTACAACAGAAGCTTTCTTT. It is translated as CSGSTTEAFF. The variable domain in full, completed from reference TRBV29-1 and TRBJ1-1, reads SAVISQKPSRDICQRGTSLTIQCQVDSQVTMMFWYRQQPGQSLTLIATANQGSEATYESGFVIDKFPISRPNLTFSTLTVSNMSPEDSSIYLCSGSTTEAFFGQGTRLTVV.

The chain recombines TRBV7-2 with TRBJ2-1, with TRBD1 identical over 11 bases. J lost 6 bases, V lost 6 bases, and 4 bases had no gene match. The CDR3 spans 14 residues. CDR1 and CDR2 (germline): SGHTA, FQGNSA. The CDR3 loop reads CASSHGTGGNEQFF. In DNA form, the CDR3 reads TGTGCCAGCAGTCACGGGACAGGGGGCAATGAGCAGTTCTTC.

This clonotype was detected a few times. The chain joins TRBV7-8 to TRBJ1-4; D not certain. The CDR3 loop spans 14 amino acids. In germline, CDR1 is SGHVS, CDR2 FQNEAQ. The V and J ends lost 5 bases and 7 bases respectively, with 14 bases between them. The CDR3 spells CASSPHTRTEKLFF. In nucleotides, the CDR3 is TGTGCCAGCAGCCCCCACACCCGGACTGAAAAACTGTTTTTT.

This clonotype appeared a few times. The CDR3 reads CSVEEGGGTDTQYF. CDR3 DNA: TGCAGCGTTGAAGAGGGGGGCGGGACAGATACGCAGTATTTT. The chain links TRBV29-1 to TRBJ2-3, with D tentatively TRBD1 or TRBD2 (6 bases each). CDR1 SQVTM and CDR2 ANQGSEA come from the germline V gene. The V end was cut by 0 bases, the J end by 3 bases, with 10 bases between. The CDR3 runs to 14 residues.

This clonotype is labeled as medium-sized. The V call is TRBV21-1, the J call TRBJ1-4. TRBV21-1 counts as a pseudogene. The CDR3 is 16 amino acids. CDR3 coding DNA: TGTGCCAGCAGCAGACTTCAGTGTGACATTAATGAAAAACTGTTTTTT. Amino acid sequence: CASSRLQCDINEKLFF.

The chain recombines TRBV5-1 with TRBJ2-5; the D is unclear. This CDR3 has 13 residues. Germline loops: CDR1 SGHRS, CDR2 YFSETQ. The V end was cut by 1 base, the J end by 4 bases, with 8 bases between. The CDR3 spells CASSLTTGETQYF. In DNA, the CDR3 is TGCGCCAGCAGCTTGACGACGGGAGAGACCCAGTACTTC. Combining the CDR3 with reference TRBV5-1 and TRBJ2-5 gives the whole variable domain KAGVTQTPRYLIKTRGQQVTLSCSPISGHRSVSWYQQTPGQGLQFLFEYFSETQRNKGNFPGRFSGRQFSNSRSEMNVSTLELGDSALYLCASSLTTGETQYFGPGTRLLVL.

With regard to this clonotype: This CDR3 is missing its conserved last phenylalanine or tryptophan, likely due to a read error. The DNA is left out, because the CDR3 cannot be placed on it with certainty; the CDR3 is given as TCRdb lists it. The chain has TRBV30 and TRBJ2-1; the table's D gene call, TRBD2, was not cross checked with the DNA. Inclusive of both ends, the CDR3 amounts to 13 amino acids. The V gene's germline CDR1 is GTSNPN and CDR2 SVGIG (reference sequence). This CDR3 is CAWSDNRDSEVSV.

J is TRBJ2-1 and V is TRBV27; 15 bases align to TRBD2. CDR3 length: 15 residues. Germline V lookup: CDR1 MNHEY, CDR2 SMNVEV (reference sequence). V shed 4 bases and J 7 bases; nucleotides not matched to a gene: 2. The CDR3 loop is CASSWTSGGANEQFF. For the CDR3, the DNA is TGTGCCAGCAGTTGGACTAGCGGGGGGGCGAATGAGCAGTTCTTC.

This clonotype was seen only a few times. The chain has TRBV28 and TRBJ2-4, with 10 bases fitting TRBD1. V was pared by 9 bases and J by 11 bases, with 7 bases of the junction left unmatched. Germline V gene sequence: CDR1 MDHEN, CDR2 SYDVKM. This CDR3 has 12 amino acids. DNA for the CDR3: TGTGCCAGTGGGACAGGGGTGGAGGTTCAGTACTTC. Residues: CASGTGVEVQYF.

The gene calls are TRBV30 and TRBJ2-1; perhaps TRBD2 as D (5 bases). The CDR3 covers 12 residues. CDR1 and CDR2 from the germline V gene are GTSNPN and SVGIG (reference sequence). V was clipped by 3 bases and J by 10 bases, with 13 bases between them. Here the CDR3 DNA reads TGTGCCTGGAGATCCTCTAGCCGAGAGCAGTTCTTC. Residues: CAWRSSSREQFF.

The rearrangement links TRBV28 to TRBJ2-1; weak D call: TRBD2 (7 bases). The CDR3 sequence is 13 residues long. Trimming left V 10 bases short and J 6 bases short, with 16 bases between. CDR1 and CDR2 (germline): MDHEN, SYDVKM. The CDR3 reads CATKGGLFNEQFF. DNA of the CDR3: TGTGCCACTAAGGGGGGGTTGTTCAATGAGCAGTTCTTC.

The DNA of the CDR3 is TGTGCCAGCAGCTTACGCCCGCCCGGGACAGGAGAAACAGATACGCAGTATTTT. Translation gives CASSLRPPGTGETDTQYF. The chain couples TRBV7-6 to TRBJ2-3, with 8 nucleotides matching TRBD1. The CDR3 has 18 residues. V was clipped by 2 bases and J by 3 bases; unmatched bases: 13. The germline V gene has CDR1 SGHVS and CDR2 FNYEAQ.

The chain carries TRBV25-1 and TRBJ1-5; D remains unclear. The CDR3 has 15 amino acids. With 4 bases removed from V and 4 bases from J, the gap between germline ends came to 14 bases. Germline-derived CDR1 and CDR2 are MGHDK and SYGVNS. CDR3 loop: CASSGPGSPNQPQHF. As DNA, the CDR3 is TGTGCCAGCAGTGGACCGGGGTCCCCTAATCAGCCCCAGCATTTT.

The CDR3 loop is CASSLAGGRPNEQFF. CDR3 in DNA: TGTGCCAGCAGCTTGGCAGGGGGGCGTCCGAATGAGCAGTTCTTC. The rearrangement uses TRBV5-6 and TRBJ2-1; maybe TRBD1 (7 bases). CDR1 SGHDT and CDR2 YYEEEE come from the germline V gene. Trimming left V 0 bases short and J 7 bases short, with 14 bases between. The CDR3 is made up of 15 amino acids.

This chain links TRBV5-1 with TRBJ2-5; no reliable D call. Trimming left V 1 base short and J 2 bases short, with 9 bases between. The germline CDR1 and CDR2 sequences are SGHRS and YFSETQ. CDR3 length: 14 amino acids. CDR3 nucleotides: TGCGCCAGCAGCTTGACGGTTCAGCAAGAGACCCAGTACTTC. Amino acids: CASSLTVQQETQYF.

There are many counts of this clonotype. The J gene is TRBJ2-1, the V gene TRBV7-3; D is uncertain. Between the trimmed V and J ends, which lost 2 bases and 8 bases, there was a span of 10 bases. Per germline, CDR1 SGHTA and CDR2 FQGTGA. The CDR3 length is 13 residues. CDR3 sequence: CASSLSFVDEQFF. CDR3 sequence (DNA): TGTGCCAGCAGCTTATCTTTTGTAGATGAGCAGTTCTTC.

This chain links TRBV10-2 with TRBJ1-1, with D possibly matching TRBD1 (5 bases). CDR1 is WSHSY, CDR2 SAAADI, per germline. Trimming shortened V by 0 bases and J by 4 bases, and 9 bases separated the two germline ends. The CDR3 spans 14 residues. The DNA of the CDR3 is TGCGCCAGCAGTGAGTCAGGAGGGGTCACTGAAGCTTTCTTT. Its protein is CASSESGGVTEAFF.

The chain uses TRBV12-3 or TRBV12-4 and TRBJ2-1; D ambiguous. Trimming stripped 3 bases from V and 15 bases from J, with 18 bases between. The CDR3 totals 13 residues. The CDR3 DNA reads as TGTGCCAGCAGTTTGGGCTCGGCGCCAAGACCGTTCTTC. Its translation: CASSLGSAPRPFF.

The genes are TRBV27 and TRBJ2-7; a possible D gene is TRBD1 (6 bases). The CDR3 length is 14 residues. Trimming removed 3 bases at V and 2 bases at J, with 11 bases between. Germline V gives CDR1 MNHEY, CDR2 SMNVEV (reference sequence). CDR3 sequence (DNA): TGTGCCAGCAGTTTCCAGGGGCGTCCCTACGAGCAGTACTTC. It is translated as CASSFQGRPYEQYF.

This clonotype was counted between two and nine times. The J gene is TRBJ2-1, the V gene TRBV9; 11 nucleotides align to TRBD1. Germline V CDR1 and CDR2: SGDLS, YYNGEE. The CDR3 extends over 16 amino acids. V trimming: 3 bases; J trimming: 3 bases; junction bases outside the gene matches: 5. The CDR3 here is CASSAGGQGVYNEQFF. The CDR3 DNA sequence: TGTGCCAGCAGCGCGGGGGGACAGGGGGTCTACAATGAGCAGTTCTTC.

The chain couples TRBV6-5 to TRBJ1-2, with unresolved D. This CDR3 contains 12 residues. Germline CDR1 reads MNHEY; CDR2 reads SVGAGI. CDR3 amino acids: CVVTGKMGGYTF. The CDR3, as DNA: TGTGTCGTCACGGGGAAAATGGGTGGCTACACCTTC.